The clone carrying this TCR beta chain was seen more than once but under ten times. Its antigen is as yet unknown. The CDR3 totals 11 residues. From germline, CDR1 is MNHEY and CDR2 SVGAGI. V lost 2 bases, J lost 11 bases, and 9 bases lay in between. This entry belongs to a study of shared clonotypes between healthy human individuals. The assay was carried out at the deep level. Assay: immunoSEQ multiplex PCR; the TCRdb copy retains only in-frame clones and omits some. This table has millions of clones, 85% to 95% appearing once. Findings and limits, study-wide: Estimated richness was generally greater in naive than memory subsets. The generation probabilities recorded for non-shared clonotypes fell below those of clonotypes shared by all four donors.

Sequenced material: naive CD4+ T cells sorted from blood. Subset in this sample: CD45RA+ positively selected. This chain connects TRBV6-5 to TRBJ1-1, with D hard to call. This sequence originates from a young man in good health. The CDR3 sequence: CASSYGLHAFF. The CDR3 nucleotides are TGTGCCAGCAGTTACGGCCTGCACGCTTTCTTT.